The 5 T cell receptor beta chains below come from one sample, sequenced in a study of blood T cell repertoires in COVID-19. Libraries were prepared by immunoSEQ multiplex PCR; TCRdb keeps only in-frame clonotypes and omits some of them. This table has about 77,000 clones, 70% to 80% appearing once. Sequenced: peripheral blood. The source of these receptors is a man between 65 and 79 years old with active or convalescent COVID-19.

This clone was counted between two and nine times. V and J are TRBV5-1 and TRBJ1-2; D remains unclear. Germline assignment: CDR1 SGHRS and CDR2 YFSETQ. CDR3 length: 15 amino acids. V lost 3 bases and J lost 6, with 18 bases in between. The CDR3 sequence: CASSWVGDHDHGYTF. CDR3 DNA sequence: TGCGCCAGCAGCTGGGTGGGAGACCACGACCATGGCTACACCTTC. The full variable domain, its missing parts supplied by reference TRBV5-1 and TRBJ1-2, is KAGVTQTPRYLIKTRGQQVTLSCSPISGHRSVSWYQQTPGQGLQFLFEYFSETQRNKGNFPGRFSGRQFSNSRSEMNVSTLELGDSALYLCASSWVGDHDHGYTFGSGTRLTVV.

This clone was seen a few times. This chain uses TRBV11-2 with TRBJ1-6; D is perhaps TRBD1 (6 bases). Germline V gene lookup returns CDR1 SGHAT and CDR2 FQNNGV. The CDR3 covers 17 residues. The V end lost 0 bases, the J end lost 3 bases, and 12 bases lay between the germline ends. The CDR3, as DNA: TGTGCCAGCAGCTTAGATCTAAGGGGGGGCTATAATTCACCCCTCCACTTT. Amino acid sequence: CASSLDLRGGYNSPLHF.

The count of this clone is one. CDR3 region: CAWESQATEKLFF. CDR3 bases: TGTGCCTGGGAATCGCAGGCGACTGAAAAACTGTTTTTT. The V call is TRBV30, the J call TRBJ1-4; D ambiguous. V dropped 5 bases and J dropped 7 bases, with 14 bases sitting between them. The CDR3 spans 13 residues. Germline V CDR1 and CDR2: GTSNPN, SVGIG (reference sequence).

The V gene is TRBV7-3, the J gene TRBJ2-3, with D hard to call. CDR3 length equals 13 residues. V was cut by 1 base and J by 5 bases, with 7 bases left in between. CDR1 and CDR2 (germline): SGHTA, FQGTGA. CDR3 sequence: CASSLSGGDTQYF. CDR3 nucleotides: TGTGCCAGCAGCTTAAGTGGCGGAGATACGCAGTATTTT.

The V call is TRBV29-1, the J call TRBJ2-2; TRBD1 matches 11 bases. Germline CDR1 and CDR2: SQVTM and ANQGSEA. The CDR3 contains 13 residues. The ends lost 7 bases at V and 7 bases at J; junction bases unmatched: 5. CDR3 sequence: CSAPGQGVGELFF. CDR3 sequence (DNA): TGCAGCGCCCCGGGACAGGGGGTCGGGGAGCTGTTTTTT.